This T cell receptor (beta chain) was captured by sequencing in a study of blood T cells in healthy people across ages. Study-level background: Per two T cells, template switching captured roughly one barcoded beta molecule.

This clonotype has ten or more counts. Its target is not known. PCR was performed a second time for roughly 7 to 12 cycles using a sample-barcoded 5' primer and a J-beta primer mix. A template-switch adaptor with 12 random nucleotides tagged each cDNA molecule. TCRdb analysed the 5' RACE reads with MiXCR anew, one entry per CDR3 protein. The top ten hold about 15% of the sample, which has about 640,000 distinct CDR3 sequences, approximately 30% seen once. V lost 4 bases and J lost 3, with 15 bases in between. CDR3 length equals 15 residues. Germline assignment: CDR1 LGHDT and CDR2 YNNKEL (reference sequence). Notes on the study in general: Across samples, TCR beta diversity tracked strongly with naive T cell percentage. TCR beta diversity, measured per million T cells, fell in a roughly linear way with age.

J is TRBJ1-2 and V is TRBV3-1; a possible D gene is TRBD1 (5 bases). This TCR was sampled from an elderly woman in good health. Sequenced: blood. CDR3 sequence (DNA): TGTGCCAGCAGCCCGTTTGGCAGGGCTGACTATGGCTACACCTTC. Translated: CASSPFGRADYGYTF.